This TCR beta chain appears in the sequencing data of a study of PD-L1 blockade in urothelial cancer. Study information: Analysis of the blood was performed 3 weeks (second dose) and 6 weeks after treatment start. Study outcomes and limitations: Sub-median blood TCR clonality before treatment predicted longer survival.

This CDR3 has 15 amino acids. The V gene's germline CDR1 is SGHAT and CDR2 FQDESV (reference sequence). V dropped 2 bases and J dropped 2 bases, with 10 bases sitting between them. Time point described: pretreatment peripheral blood. Every patient provided from 1 to 8 samples, collected pretreatment and on-treatment. To note about this clone: The antigen remains undetermined.

TCRdb's copy holds only in-frame clones and misses some; the assay was immunoSEQ multiplex PCR. The profile shows approximately 79,000 clones, about 82% of them singletons. J is TRBJ1-3 and V is TRBV11-1; perhaps TRBD1 as D (5 bases). This receptor was obtained from a man in his forties or fifties with urothelial cancer. The sample consisted of PBMCs, taken around atezolizumab (anti-PD-L1) treatment. DNA of the CDR3: TGTGCCAGCAGCTTACAGGGCGTCACTGGAAACACCATATATTTT. Its protein product is CASSLQGVTGNTIYF.